The next 10 T cell receptor beta chains were all read from a single sample in a study of somatic mutations in cytotoxic T cells in rheumatoid arthritis. Using immunoSEQ multiplex PCR, the repertoire was profiled, and TCRdb retains in-frame clones only, with some absent. The repertoire has approximately 18,000 clones, over 80% of them found once; the top ten carry about 9.4%. Sequencing input: CD8+ T cells sorted from blood. Every receptor here comes from an adult with rheumatoid arthritis.

The chain links TRBV6-5 to TRBJ2-1; D is possibly TRBD1 (5 bases). The CDR3 extends over 14 amino acids. Looked up from germline, CDR1 is MNHEY and CDR2 is SVGAGI. V gave up 0 bases and J gave up 14 bases, with 17 bases separating them. The CDR3 loop is CASSYSPADSKKFF. Here the CDR3 DNA reads TGTGCCAGCAGTTACTCGCCAGCTGACAGTAAGAAGTTCTTC.

V is TRBV6-4 and J is TRBJ2-1, with 11 bases that match TRBD2. Germline loops: CDR1 MRHNA, CDR2 SNTAGT. The CDR3 runs to 16 residues. V lost 0 bases and J lost 6; bases outside the gene matches: 4. The CDR3 DNA sequence: TGTGCCAGCAGTGACTCCGCGACTAGCGGGATCAATGAGCAGTTCTTC. It yields the protein CASSDSATSGINEQFF.

V gene TRBV7-2 combines with J gene TRBJ2-3, with D possibly being TRBD1 (6 bases). The V and J ends lost 8 bases and 4 bases respectively, with 16 bases between them. Germline V gene lookup returns CDR1 SGHTA and CDR2 FQGNSA. CDR3 length: 14 residues. The CDR3 region is CASSWGPFADTQYF. The CDR3 region has the DNA TGTGCCAGCTCATGGGGGCCGTTCGCAGATACGCAGTATTTT.

The rearrangement uses TRBV7-2 and TRBJ2-7; 10 nucleotides agree with TRBD1. The CDR3 covers 15 residues. Germline trimming cut 5 bases from V and 5 bases from J; bases unmatched to any gene: 9. From germline, CDR1 is SGHTA and CDR2 FQGNSA. The chain's CDR3 is CASSDRTGGFHEQYF. The CDR3 coding sequence is TGTGCCAGCAGCGATCGGACAGGGGGATTCCACGAGCAGTACTTC. The variable domain in full, with the rest retrieved from reference TRBV7-2 and TRBJ2-7, is GAGVSQSPSNKVTEKGKDVELRCDPISGHTALYWYRQSLGQGLEFLIYFQGNSAPDKSGLPSDRFSAERTGGSVSTLTIQRTQQEDSAVYLCASSDRTGGFHEQYFGPGTRLTVT.

This sequence joins TRBV9 and TRBJ2-2, with D unclear. V was shortened by 4 bases and J by 4 bases, with 8 bases between the two germline ends. The germline V gene encodes CDR1 SGDLS and CDR2 YYNGEE. The CDR3 extends over 13 amino acids. The CDR3 DNA reads as TGTGCCAGCAGCCCCAGAGGCACCGGGGAGCTGTTTTTT. This encodes CASSPRGTGELFF.

V is TRBV2 and J is TRBJ2-5; D is unresolved. The CDR3 contains 13 residues. Trimming shortened V by 8 bases and J by 5 bases, and 15 bases separated the two germline ends. Looked up from germline, CDR1 is SNHLY and CDR2 is FYNNEI. The CDR3 DNA reads TGTGCCAGCCAAGGGCCCGTTAAGGAGACCCAGTACTTC. The encoded protein is CASQGPVKETQYF.

CDR3 amino acids: CASSQGLTNIQYF. CDR3 bases: TGCGCCAGCAGCCAAGGACTAACAAACATTCAGTACTTC. The chain recombines TRBV4-1 with TRBJ2-4, with a possible D match to TRBD2 (5 bases). Trimming cost V 1 base and J 6 bases, with 7 bases left between them. The germline gives CDR1 MGHRA, CDR2 YSYEKL. CDR3 size: 13 residues.

This clone turned up a few times. The chain recombines TRBV18 with TRBJ1-3, with D unclear. This CDR3 comprises 14 residues. Trimming stripped 6 bases from V and 4 bases from J, with 13 bases between. Germline V gives CDR1 KGHSH, CDR2 LQKENI. The CDR3 coding sequence is TGTGCCAGCTCTACATCCGATCTCGGAAACACCATATATTTT. This encodes CASSTSDLGNTIYF.

The gene calls are TRBV19 and TRBJ2-7; D call uncertain. Germline lookup yields CDR1 LNHDA and CDR2 SQIVND (reference sequence). Between the trimmed V and J ends, which lost 0 bases and 6 bases, there was a span of 9 bases. The CDR3 runs to 13 residues. Here the CDR3 DNA reads TGTGCCAGTAGTATAGACTATCTCGCCGAGCAGTACTTC. Translated: CASSIDYLAEQYF. The whole variable domain, remainder taken from reference TRBV19 and TRBJ2-7, is DGGITQSPKYLFRKEGQNVTLSCEQNLNHDAMYWYRQDPGQGLRLIYYSQIVNDFQKGDIAEGYSVSREKKESFPLTVTSAQKNPTAFYLCASSIDYLAEQYFGPGTRLTVT.

This clone was seen only a few times. The J gene is TRBJ2-7, the V gene TRBV10-1; 9 bases fit TRBD1. Per germline, CDR1 WNHNN and CDR2 SYGVQD (reference sequence). The trim removed 5 bases at V and 3 bases at J, leaving 8 bases unmatched. The CDR3 covers 15 residues. CDR3 nucleotide sequence: TGCGCCAGCAGTATAGGACAGGGGCAAAGCTACGAGCAGTACTTC. Translated, it gives CASSIGQGQSYEQYF.